Presented here are 7 T cell receptor beta chains from one specimen sequenced in a study of blood T cell repertoires in COVID-19. Some clones are missing from TCRdb's copy, which holds only in-frame ones; the method was immunoSEQ multiplex PCR. The table lists roughly 160,000 clones, about 86% of them singletons, with about a tenth in the top ten. The sequencing sample was made of peripheral blood. The source of these receptors is a man in his 70s with active or convalescent COVID-19.

This chain uses TRBV20-1 with TRBJ2-1; TRBD2 aligns across 7 bases. The CDR3 spans 11 residues. Germline V lookup: CDR1 DFQATT, CDR2 SNEGSKA (reference sequence). Written as DNA, the CDR3 is TGCAGCGGGGGGAGCTCGAATGAGCAGTTCTTC. Its translation: CSGGSSNEQFF.

The chain combines TRBV5-1 with TRBJ1-2; TRBD1 agrees at 9 bases. J was trimmed by 2 bases and V by 2 bases; bases with no gene match: 7. CDR1 and CDR2 from the germline V gene are SGHRS and YFSETQ. The CDR3 contains 16 residues. The CDR3 DNA is TGCGCCAGCAGCTTAGGGACCGGGACAGGGAACTATGGCTACACCTTC. Translation: CASSLGTGTGNYGYTF.

In this sample, this clone turned up a few times. The chain couples TRBV18 to TRBJ1-1, with 7 positions matching TRBD1. This CDR3 comprises 15 residues. Germline assignment: CDR1 KGHSH and CDR2 LQKENI. Trimming cost V 6 bases and J 0 bases; bases outside gene matches: 7. CDR3 region: CASSRDRNMNTEAFF. The CDR3 region has the DNA TGTGCCAGCTCTCGGGACAGAAACATGAACACTGAAGCTTTCTTT. Supplemented by reference TRBV18 and TRBJ1-1, the full variable domain reads NAGVMQNPRHLVRRRGQEARLRCSPMKGHSHVYWYRQLPEEGLKFMVYLQKENIIDESGMPKERFSAEFPKEGPSILRIQQVVRGDSAAYFCASSRDRNMNTEAFFGQGTRLTVV.

This clone came up once. This chain joins TRBV3-1 (or the pseudogene TRBV3-2) and TRBJ2-7; perhaps TRBD1 as D (5 bases). Trimming left V 4 bases short and J 5 bases short, with 21 bases between. The CDR3 consists of 16 residues. The germline gives CDR1 LGHDT, CDR2 YNNKEL (reference sequence). The CDR3 nucleotides are TGTGCCAGCAGCCCTTTTACAGGATTGTTCCCGGACGAGCAGTACTTC. This codes for CASSPFTGLFPDEQYF.

The chain uses TRBV30 and TRBJ2-7, with D perhaps matching TRBD2 (6 bases). Trimming removed 5 bases from V and 1 base from J, with 9 bases in between. The germline CDR1 and CDR2 sequences are GTSNPN and SVGIG (reference sequence). The CDR3 runs 12 residues. CDR3: CAWGDFSYEQYF. CDR3 bases: TGTGCCTGGGGGGACTTTTCCTACGAGCAGTACTTC. Looking up the rest from reference TRBV30 and TRBJ2-7 gives the full variable domain: SQTIHQWPATLVQPVGSPLSLECTVEGTSNPNLYWYRQAAGRGLQLLFYSVGIGQISSEVPQNLSASRPQDRQFILSSKKLLLSDSGFYLCAWGDFSYEQYFGPGTRLTVT.

The rearrangement joins TRBV6-6 to TRBJ1-5, with D perhaps matching TRBD1 (5 bases). The CDR3 runs to 15 residues. CDR1 and CDR2 (germline): MNHNY, SVGAGI (reference sequence). V was cut by 11 bases and J by 7 bases, with 24 bases left in between. CDR3 sequence (DNA): TGTGCCGCGCAACCGGGACTCAAAGAAGGGCAGCCCCAGCATTTT. Translation: CAAQPGLKEGQPQHF.

V gene TRBV2 combines with J gene TRBJ2-3; 7 bases map to TRBD1. The CDR3 extends over 13 amino acids. The germline V gene has CDR1 SNHLY and CDR2 FYNNEI. The V segment lost 10 bases and the J segment 5 bases; nucleotides outside the gene matches: 9. The CDR3 sequence is CAILDRARDTQYF. CDR3 in DNA: TGTGCCATCCTTGACAGGGCTAGAGATACGCAGTATTTT.